This T cell receptor beta chain emerged from a study of blood T cell repertoires in COVID-19. Libraries were prepared by immunoSEQ multiplex PCR; TCRdb keeps only in-frame clonotypes and omits some of them. The sample includes more than 200,000 clones, roughly 84% of them seen just once. The CDR3 contains 14 residues. Deletions cut 3 bases from V and 5 bases from J, with 14 bases between. In germline, CDR1 is DFQATT, CDR2 SNEGSKA (reference sequence). This clone was seen a few times. The sequencing input was PBMCs or T cells enriched from blood (not recorded which). This TCR was recovered from a man aged 25 to 40 in a cohort exposed to, infected with or recovered from COVID-19 (not recorded which). V usage is TRBV20-1 and J usage is TRBJ1-5, with D possibly matching TRBD1 (6 bases). CDR3 sequence reads: CSASLQGAYQPQHF. The CDR3 DNA is TGCAGTGCTAGTCTACAGGGAGCATATCAGCCCCAGCATTTT.